The subject of this entry is one T cell receptor (beta chain). Antigen unknown. V lost 3 bases to trimming and J lost 5 bases, with 7 bases between them. Looked up from germline, CDR1 is SGHAT and CDR2 is FQNNGV. The CDR3 extends over 12 amino acids. This sample was included in a study of radiotherapy plus CTLA-4 blockade in lung cancer. Findings and limits, study-wide: Clones of tumor-derived TCRs expanded in blood after radiotherapy plus ipilimumab. Early blood T cell clone dynamics, with interferon-beta, were reported to best predict response.

Patients in the study, people with chemo-refractory metastatic non-small-cell lung cancer, received focal radiation plus ipilimumab CTLA-4 blockade. The assay was immunoSEQ multiplex PCR, and TCRdb's table has in-frame clones only and misses some. The sample contains more than 95,000 clones, roughly 74% of which appear only once. The receptor's source is a human donor with non-small cell lung cancer who had a partial response to radiotherapy plus ipilimumab. Some clones in this sample may be carry-over from other donors' samples. The source material was peripheral blood, sampled from a patient treated with radiotherapy plus ipilimumab. The V and J genes are TRBV11-2 and TRBJ2-5, with D possibly matching TRBD1 (6 bases). DNA for the CDR3: TGTGCCAGCAGCTTTAGGGGGGAGACCCAGTACTTC. Protein sequence: CASSFRGETQYF.